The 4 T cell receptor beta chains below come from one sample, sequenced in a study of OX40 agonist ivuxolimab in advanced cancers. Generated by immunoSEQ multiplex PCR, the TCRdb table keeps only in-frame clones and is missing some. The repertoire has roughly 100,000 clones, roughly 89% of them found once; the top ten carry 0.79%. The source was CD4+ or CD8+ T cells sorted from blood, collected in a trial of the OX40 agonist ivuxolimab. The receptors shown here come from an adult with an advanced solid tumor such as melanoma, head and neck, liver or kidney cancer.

Here the CDR3 DNA reads TGTGCCAGCAGCTTGGAGGTACAGCCCCAGCATTTT. Its protein product is CASSLEVQPQHF. The chain uses TRBV7-2 and TRBJ1-5; D is unclear. With 3 bases removed from V and 7 bases from J, the gap between germline ends came to 7 bases. CDR3 length: 12 residues. CDR1 is SGHTA, CDR2 FQGNSA, per germline.

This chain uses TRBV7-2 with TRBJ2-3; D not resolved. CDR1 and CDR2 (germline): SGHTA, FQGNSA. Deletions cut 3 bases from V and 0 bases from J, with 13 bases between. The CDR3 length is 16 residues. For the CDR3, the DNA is TGTGCCAGCAGCTTCCTTGCGCAAGGGAGCACAGATACGCAGTATTTT. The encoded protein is CASSFLAQGSTDTQYF.

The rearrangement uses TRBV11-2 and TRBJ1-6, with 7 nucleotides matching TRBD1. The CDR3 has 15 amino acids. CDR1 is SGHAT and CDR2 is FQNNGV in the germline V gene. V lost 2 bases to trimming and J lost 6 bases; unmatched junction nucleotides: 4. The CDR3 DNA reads TGTGCCAGCAGCTTAAGTCAGGGGGTTAATTCACCCCTCCACTTT. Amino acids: CASSLSQGVNSPLHF.

This CDR3 reads CASREDLSTDTQYF. As DNA, the CDR3 is TGCGCCAGCAGGGAGGACCTAAGCACAGATACGCAGTATTTT. The chain couples TRBV5-1 to TRBJ2-3; perhaps TRBD2 as D (5 bases). The CDR3 has 14 residues. CDR1 is SGHRS and CDR2 is YFSETQ in the germline V gene. Trimming shortened V by 5 bases and J by 0 bases, and 10 bases separated the two germline ends.